One sample yielded the 14 T cell receptor beta chains listed below, sequenced in a study of blood T cell repertoires in COVID-19 (dated by TCRdb to about 2020). Library creation used the immunoSEQ multiplex PCR assay. TCRdb limited this immuneACCESS table to in-frame rearrangements with V and J called. A share of clones is missing; checked studies link under half to unresolved V genes, and the rest is unexplained. The sample yields more than 110,000 clones; around four fifths were counted once. The top ten hold around 6% of the sample. Source material: PBMCs or T cells enriched from blood (not recorded which). The receptors originated from a woman in her forties or fifties who had recovered from COVID-19.

This clone was seen a handful of times. This chain connects TRBV5-4 to TRBJ2-2, with D possibly matching TRBD1 (6 bases). Trimming cost V 3 bases and J 0 bases, with 12 bases left between them. The CDR3 runs to 16 residues. CDR1 and CDR2 (germline): SGHNT, YYREEE (reference sequence). CDR3 region: CASSSKQGANTGELFF. For the CDR3, the DNA is TGTGCCAGCAGCTCAAAACAGGGAGCGAACACCGGGGAGCTGTTTTTT. The complete variable domain, with remaining parts taken from reference TRBV5-4 and TRBJ2-2, reads ETGVTQSPTHLIKTRGQQVTLRCSSQSGHNTVSWYQQALGQGPQFIFQYYREEENGRGNFPPRFSGLQFPNYSSELNVNALELDDSALYLCASSSKQGANTGELFFGEGSRLTVL.

The chain has TRBV7-2 and TRBJ2-4; D might be TRBD1 (6 bases). The germline V gene has CDR1 SGHTA and CDR2 FQGNSA. V was pared by 5 bases and J by 4 bases, with 9 bases between. The CDR3 extends over 13 amino acids. CDR3 sequence reads: CASSRQEKNIQYF. The CDR3 nucleotides are TGTGCCAGCAGCAGACAGGAAAAAAACATTCAGTACTTC.

This clone appeared a few times. The chain joins TRBV6-5 to TRBJ1-6; TRBD1 matches at 9 bases. V trimming: 7 bases; J trimming: 10 bases; junction bases outside the gene matches: 8. Germline CDR1 reads MNHEY; CDR2 reads SVGAGI. The CDR3 is 14 amino acids. The CDR3 region is CASNQGQGSSPLHF. The CDR3 region has the DNA TGTGCCAGCAACCAGGGACAGGGATCCTCACCCCTCCACTTT.

The rearrangement joins TRBV2 to TRBJ2-7; D is unresolved. The germline gives CDR1 SNHLY, CDR2 FYNNEI. The CDR3 has 12 residues. Trimming pared 7 bases from V and 6 bases from J, leaving 13 bases between. CDR3 in DNA: TGTGCCAGCAACCCGGGTTCTGGCGAGCAGTACTTC. As protein: CASNPGSGEQYF.

The chain combines TRBV5-1 with TRBJ1-2; D uncertain. CDR3 length: 13 amino acids. The germline gives CDR1 SGHRS, CDR2 YFSETQ. Between the trimmed V and J ends, which lost 2 bases and 4 bases, there was a span of 9 bases. The CDR3 loop is CASSFDGLYGYTF. CDR3 nucleotide sequence: TGCGCCAGCAGCTTTGACGGACTCTATGGCTACACCTTC.

This sequence joins TRBV28 and TRBJ2-2, with D hard to call. V was shortened by 6 bases and J by 2 bases, with 13 bases between the two germline ends. CDR1 and CDR2 from the germline V gene are MDHEN and SYDVKM. There are 15 residues in the CDR3. This chain's CDR3 is CASREAHFNTGELFF. The DNA for the CDR3 is TGTGCCAGCAGAGAGGCTCACTTTAACACCGGGGAGCTGTTTTTT.

The V gene is TRBV5-4, the J gene TRBJ1-3, with TRBD1 as a possible D gene (6 bases). The CDR3 has 16 residues. Trimming cost V 4 bases and J 1 base, with 15 bases left between them. The germline gives CDR1 SGHNT, CDR2 YYREEE (reference sequence). The CDR3 region has the DNA TGTGCCAGCAGCCAAGGGGGTGGCGGGTCTGGAAACACCATATATTTT. It translates to CASSQGGGGSGNTIYF.

This clone was recorded once. This CDR3 reads CASSSTGTATYEQYF. Here the CDR3 DNA reads TGTGCCAGCAGTTCTACCGGGACAGCCACCTACGAGCAGTACTTC. The genes are TRBV28 and TRBJ2-7; 7 nucleotides agree with TRBD1. This CDR3 is built from 15 residues. Trimming cost V 4 bases and J 2 bases; bases outside gene matches: 8. Looked up from germline, CDR1 is MDHEN and CDR2 is SYDVKM. The variable domain in full, completed from reference TRBV28 and TRBJ2-7, reads DVKVTQSSRYLVKRTGEKVFLECVQDMDHENMFWYRQDPGLGLRLIYFSYDVKMKEKGDIPEGYSVSREKKERFSLILESASTNQTSMYLCASSSTGTATYEQYFGPGTRLTVT.

This clone was observed once. This chain links TRBV15 with TRBJ2-3; D unclear. The V gene's germline CDR1 is LNHNV and CDR2 YYDKDF (reference sequence). The CDR3 extends over 14 amino acids. Trimming left V 5 bases short and J 2 bases short, with 11 bases between. CDR3 in amino acids: CATSSRPLTDTQYF. For the CDR3, the DNA is TGTGCCACCAGCTCTAGACCCCTCACAGATACGCAGTATTTT.

This clone has only a few counts. The chain recombines TRBV30 with TRBJ1-2, with 12 nucleotides matching TRBD1. Trimming at V came to 1 base and at J to 4 bases, leaving 1 base not matched to a gene. In germline, CDR1 is GTSNPN, CDR2 SVGIG (reference sequence). The CDR3 runs to 14 residues. The CDR3 spells CAWSGGQGAYGYTF. CDR3 in DNA: TGTGCCTGGAGTGGGGGACAGGGGGCCTATGGCTACACCTTC.

Here the CDR3 DNA reads TGTGCCAGCAGCCAAGATCCGGGGAGCTCTGGAAACACCATATATTTT. The encoded protein is CASSQDPGSSGNTIYF. The chain recombines TRBV3-1 (or the pseudogene TRBV3-2) with TRBJ1-3; D unclear. From germline, CDR1 is LGHDT and CDR2 YNNKEL (reference sequence). There are 16 residues in the CDR3. The V gene lost 0 bases and the J gene lost 0 bases, with 9 bases spanning the gap.

The chain combines TRBV10-2 with TRBJ1-5, with 9 bases aligning to TRBD1. V gave up 9 bases and J gave up 5 bases; unmatched junction bases: 5. Germline CDR1 WSHSY, CDR2 SAAADI. This CDR3 has 13 residues. CDR3 sequence reads: CASGQGSDQPQHF. In DNA, the CDR3 is TGCGCCAGTGGACAGGGGTCGGATCAGCCCCAGCATTTT.

The chain combines TRBV24-1 with TRBJ2-2, with D possibly TRBD1 on 6 matching bases. CDR3 length: 15 residues. Germline lookup yields CDR1 KGHDR and CDR2 SFDVKD. Trimming took 5 bases from V and 5 from J, leaving 14 bases between them. This CDR3 is CATSAPGHRTGELFF. The CDR3, as DNA: TGTGCCACCAGTGCTCCGGGACACCGGACCGGGGAGCTGTTTTTT.

This sequence joins TRBV2 and TRBJ1-5; weak D call: TRBD1 (6 bases). Per the germline V gene, CDR1 is SNHLY and CDR2 is FYNNEI. Trimming took 3 bases from V and 2 from J, leaving 17 bases between them. The CDR3 is made up of 17 amino acids. This chain's CDR3 is CASSEKGRAGGNQPQHF. Here the CDR3 DNA reads TGTGCCAGCAGTGAGAAGGGCAGGGCAGGGGGCAATCAGCCCCAGCATTTT.